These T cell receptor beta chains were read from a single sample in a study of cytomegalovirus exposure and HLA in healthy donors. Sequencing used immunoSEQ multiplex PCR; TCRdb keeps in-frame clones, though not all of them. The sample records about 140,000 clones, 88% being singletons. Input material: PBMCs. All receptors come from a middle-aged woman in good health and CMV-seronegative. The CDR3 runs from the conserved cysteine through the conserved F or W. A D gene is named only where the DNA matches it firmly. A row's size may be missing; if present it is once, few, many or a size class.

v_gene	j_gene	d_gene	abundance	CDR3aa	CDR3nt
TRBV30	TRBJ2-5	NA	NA	CAWASGGQETQYF	TGTGCCTGGGCAAGCGGCGGCCAAGAGACCCAGTACTTC
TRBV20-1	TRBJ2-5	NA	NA	CSATTQETQYF	TGCAGTGCTACTACCCAAGAGACCCAGTACTTC
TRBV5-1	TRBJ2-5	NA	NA	CASSLVISYQETQYF	TGCGCCAGCAGCTTGGTTATTAGCTACCAAGAGACCCAGTACTTC
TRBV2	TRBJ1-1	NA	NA	CASSEQVNTEAFF	TGTGCCAGCAGTGAACAGGTGAACACTGAAGCTTTCTTT
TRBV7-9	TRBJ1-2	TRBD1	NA	CSSSLPRRDRGLGYGYTF	TGTTCCAGCAGCTTACCACGCCGGGACAGGGGGCTAGGATATGGCTACACCTTC
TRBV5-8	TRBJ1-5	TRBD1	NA	CASSSIQGRLNQPQHF	TGTGCCAGCAGCTCGATACAGGGGAGGCTTAATCAGCCCCAGCATTTT
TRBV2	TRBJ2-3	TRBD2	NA	CASLRDYLTDTQYF	TGTGCCAGCCTCCGGGACTACCTCACAGATACGCAGTATTTT
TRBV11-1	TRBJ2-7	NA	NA	CASSLDRPSSYEQYF	TGTGCCAGCAGCTTAGACAGGCCCAGCTCCTACGAGCAGTACTTC
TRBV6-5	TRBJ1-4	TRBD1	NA	CASSDTGGGGEKLFF	TGTGCCAGCAGCGATACAGGGGGAGGGGGTGAAAAACTGTTTTTT
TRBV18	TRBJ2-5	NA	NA	CASSPPSSAETQYF	TGTGCCAGCTCACCACCGTCGTCCGCGGAGACCCAGTACTTC
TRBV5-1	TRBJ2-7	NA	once	CASSSQQEEQYF	TGCGCCAGCAGCTCCCAACAAGAAGAGCAGTACTTC
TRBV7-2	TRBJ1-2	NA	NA	CASSFHRQDGFTF	TGTGCCAGCAGCTTTCACAGACAGGACGGATTCACCTTC
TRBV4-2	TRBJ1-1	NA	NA	CASSQETGRTEAFF	TGTGCCAGCAGCCAAGAGACAGGACGCACTGAAGCTTTCTTT
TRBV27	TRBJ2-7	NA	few	CASSLTVERGEQYF	TGTGCCAGCAGTTTAACGGTAGAACGGGGCGAGCAGTACTTC
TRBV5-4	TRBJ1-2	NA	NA	CASSPARVNYGYTF	TGTGCCAGCAGCCCCGCGAGAGTTAACTATGGCTACACCTTC
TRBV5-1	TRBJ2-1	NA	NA	CASSLASPDNEQFF	TGCGCCAGCAGCTTGGCGTCGCCAGACAATGAGCAGTTCTTC
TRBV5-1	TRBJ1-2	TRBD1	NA	CASSATGTGGYGYTF	TGCGCCAGCAGCGCCACCGGGACAGGGGGCTATGGCTACACCTTC
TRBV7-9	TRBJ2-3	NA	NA	CASSLQRGLTDTQYF	TGTGCCAGCAGCTTACAGCGAGGACTCACAGATACGCAGTATTTT
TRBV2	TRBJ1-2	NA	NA	CASTPVEYPNYGYTF	TGTGCCAGCACCCCGGTCGAGTACCCTAACTATGGCTACACCTTC
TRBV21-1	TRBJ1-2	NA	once	CASSRGVKQSYGYTF	TGTGCCAGCAGCAGGGGCGTCAAGCAGTCCTATGGCTACACCTTC
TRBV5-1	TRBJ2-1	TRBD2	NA	CASSLSGGSFEEQFF	TGCGCCAGCAGCTTGTCGGGCGGGAGTTTCGAAGAGCAGTTCTTC
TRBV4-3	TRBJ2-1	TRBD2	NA	CASSQDRSSGSNEQFF	TGCGCCAGCAGCCAAGATCGATCTAGCGGGAGCAATGAGCAGTTCTTC
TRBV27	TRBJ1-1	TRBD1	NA	CASSFGTGGRAFF	TGTGCCAGCAGTTTTGGGACAGGGGGCCGAGCTTTCTTT
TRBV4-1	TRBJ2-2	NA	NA	CASSQEMRTGELFF	TGCGCCAGCAGCCAAGAAATGCGTACCGGGGAGCTGTTTTTT
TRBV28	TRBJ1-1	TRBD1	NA	CASIPLKGAMNTEAFF	TGTGCCAGCATCCCCTTGAAGGGGGCAATGAACACTGAAGCTTTCTTT
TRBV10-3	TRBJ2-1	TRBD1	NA	CATEKNLLATGGTYNEQFF	TGTGCCACTGAAAAAAACCTCCTGGCCACAGGGGGGACCTACAATGAGCAGTTCTTC
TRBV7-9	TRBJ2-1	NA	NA	CSSSSRWGPPLQTEQFF	TGTTCCAGCAGCTCCCGATGGGGCCCTCCACTCCAGACTGAGCAGTTCTTC
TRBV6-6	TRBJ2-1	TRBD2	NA	CASSYGRGSSYNEQFF	TGTGCCAGCAGTTACGGGCGGGGGAGCTCCTACAATGAGCAGTTCTTC
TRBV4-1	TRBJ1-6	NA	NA	CASSQPETGYNSPLHF	TGCGCCAGCAGCCAACCGGAAACAGGATATAATTCACCCCTCCACTTT
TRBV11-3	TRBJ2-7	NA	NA	CASSLVLAQFYEQYF	TGTGCCAGCAGCTTAGTGCTAGCGCAATTCTACGAGCAGTACTTC
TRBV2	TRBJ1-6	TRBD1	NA	CATNRGQYNSPLHF	TGTGCCACCAACAGGGGGCAGTATAATTCACCCCTCCACTTT